This T cell receptor beta chain comes out of a study of blood T cell repertoires in COVID-19. Overall study: Nucleic acid was either cDNA or gDNA, and it came from T cells, B-cell-depleted T cells, or PBMCs.

Original processing methods: Amplification of reference gene primers provided the estimated nucleated cell counts. Data came from immunoSEQ multiplex PCR; TCRdb stores just in-frame clones and leaves some out. The V and J calls and clone size come from that table; D and trimming were worked out from the DNA. The sample lists more than 200,000 clones, approximately 86% occurring once. The Seattle patients joined while their infection was active and were tracked longitudinally afterward. The CDR3 totals 16 residues. Losses at the gene ends were 7 bases for V and 4 bases for J; bases not matched to a gene: 10. Germline V gives CDR1 LNHDA, CDR2 SQIVND (reference sequence).

The chain recombines TRBV19 with TRBJ2-5; 12 bases fit TRBD1. This TCR derives from a woman aged 60 to 75 with COVID-19, enrolled during active disease. Sequenced input: peripheral blood. CDR3 coding DNA: TGTGCCAGTAAATCGGGGACAGGGGGCGGCCCAGAGACCCAGTACTTC. Translated, it gives CASKSGTGGGPETQYF.